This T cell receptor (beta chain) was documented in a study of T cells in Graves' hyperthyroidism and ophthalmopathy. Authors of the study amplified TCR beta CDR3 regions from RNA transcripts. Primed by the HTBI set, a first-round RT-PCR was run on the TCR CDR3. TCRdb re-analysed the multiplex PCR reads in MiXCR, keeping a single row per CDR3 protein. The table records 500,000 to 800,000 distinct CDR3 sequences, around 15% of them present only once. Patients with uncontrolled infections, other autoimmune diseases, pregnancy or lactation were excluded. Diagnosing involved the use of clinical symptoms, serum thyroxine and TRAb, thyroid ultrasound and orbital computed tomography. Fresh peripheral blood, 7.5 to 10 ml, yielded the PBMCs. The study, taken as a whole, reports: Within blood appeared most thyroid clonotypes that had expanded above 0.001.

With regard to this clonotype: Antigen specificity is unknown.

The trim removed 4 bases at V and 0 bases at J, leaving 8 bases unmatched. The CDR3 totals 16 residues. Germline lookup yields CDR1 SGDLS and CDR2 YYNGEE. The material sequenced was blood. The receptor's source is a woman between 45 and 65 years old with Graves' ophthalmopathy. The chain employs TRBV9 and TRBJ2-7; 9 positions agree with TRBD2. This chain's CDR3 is CASSPEGAGGSYEQYF. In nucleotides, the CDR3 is TGTGCCAGCAGCCCCGAAGGAGCGGGGGGCTCCTACGAGCAGTACTTC.